This T cell receptor (beta chain) was obtained from a study of Ad26.COV2.S vaccination and SARS-CoV-2 variants. Study-wide results and caveats: Using TCR breadth and depth analyses may have led to underestimated total T cell responses. Researchers reported similar non-spike TCR breadth in vaccine and placebo recipients. Considerable breadth of spike-specific CD8+ and CD4+ T cell responses has reportedly been documented following vaccination.

Trimming cost V 0 bases and J 1 base, with 7 bases left between them. CDR3 length equals 14 residues. In germline, CDR1 is SGHTS, CDR2 YDEGEE. As concerns this clone: Its specificity is not known.

The protocol was immunoSEQ multiplex PCR, while the TCRdb copy is restricted to in-frame clones and leaves out a portion. Seen here are over 110,000 clones, approximately 90% observed once, and the top ten hold less than 6%. Material: peripheral blood, obtained after recovery from COVID-19. The chain has TRBV5-8 and TRBJ1-1; D is uncertain. This TCR came from a human donor who had recovered from COVID-19. The CDR3 protein is CASSLVEKNTEAFF. CDR3 nucleotide sequence: TGTGCCAGCAGCTTGGTTGAGAAGAACACTGAAGCTTTCTTT.